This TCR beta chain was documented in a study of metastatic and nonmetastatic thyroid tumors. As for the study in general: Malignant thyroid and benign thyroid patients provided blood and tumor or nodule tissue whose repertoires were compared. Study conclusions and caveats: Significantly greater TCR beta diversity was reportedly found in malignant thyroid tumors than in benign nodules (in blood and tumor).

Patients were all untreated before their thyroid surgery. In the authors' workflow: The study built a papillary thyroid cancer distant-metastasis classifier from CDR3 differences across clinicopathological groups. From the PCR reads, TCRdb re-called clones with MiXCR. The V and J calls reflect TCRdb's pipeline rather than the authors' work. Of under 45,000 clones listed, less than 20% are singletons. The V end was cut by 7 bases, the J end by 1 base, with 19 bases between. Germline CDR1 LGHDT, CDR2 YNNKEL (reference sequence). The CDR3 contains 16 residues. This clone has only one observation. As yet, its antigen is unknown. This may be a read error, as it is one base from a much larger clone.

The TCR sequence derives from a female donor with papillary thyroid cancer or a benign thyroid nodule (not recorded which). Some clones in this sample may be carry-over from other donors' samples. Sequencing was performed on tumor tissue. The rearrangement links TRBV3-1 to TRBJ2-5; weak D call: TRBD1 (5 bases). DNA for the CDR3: TGTGCCAGCATCCTCCGGTTAGGGGTCGCCCAAGAGACCCAGTACTTC. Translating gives CASILRLGVAQETQYF.